The clone carrying this T cell receptor beta chain has a handful of counts. Each TCR transcript was tagged with a 10-nucleotide random UMI during 5'RACE. TCRdb passed the 5' RACE reads through MiXCR, listing each CDR3 protein once. Of about 35,000 distinct CDR3 sequences in the sample, about 7% are singletons; the top ten hold about 4.5%. This sample stems from a study of neurological immune-mediated disorders. V lost 5 bases and J 8 bases, leaving 12 bases between the germline ends. From germline, CDR1 is LNHDA and CDR2 SQIVND (reference sequence). This CDR3 spans 12 amino acids. What was sequenced was PBMCs. The receptor was isolated from a woman aged 40 to 50 in good health. V is TRBV19 and J is TRBJ1-1, with D tentatively TRBD1 (6 bases). The CDR3 here is CASSLAGEEAFF. CDR3 coding DNA: TGTGCCAGTAGTCTCGCAGGGGAAGAAGCTTTCTTT.